The following is a T cell receptor beta chain sequence with its context. The antigen is unknown. TCRdb analysed the reads with MiXCR anew, one entry per CDR3 protein. The sample contains tens of thousands of distinct CDR3 sequences, 20% to 25% of which appear only once. CDR1 SGHVS and CDR2 FNYEAQ come from the germline V gene. The CDR3 is made up of 17 amino acids. Trimming at V came to 5 bases and at J to 0 bases, leaving 9 bases not matched to a gene. These data are taken from a study of T cell repertoires in cytomegalovirus infection. The sequencing used CD8+ T cells from cultured PBMCs, collected from culture after CMV antigen stimulation. The receptor was isolated from a human donor in good health (CMV status not recorded). Some clones in this sample may be carry-over from other donors' samples. The chain links TRBV7-6 to TRBJ2-1; 8 bases fit TRBD2. The CDR3 DNA reads TGTGCCAGCAGCCAGACTAGCGAGGGGCTCTCCTACAATGAGCAGTTCTTC. It yields the protein CASSQTSEGLSYNEQFF. Using reference TRBV7-6 and TRBJ2-1 for the parts outside the CDR3, the full variable domain is GAGVSQSPRYKVTKRGQDVALRCDPISGHVSLYWYRQALGQGPEFLTYFNYEAQQDKSGLPNDRFSAERPEGSISTLTIQRTEQRDSAMYRCASSQTSEGLSYNEQFFGPGTRLTVL.